What follows is one TCR beta chain and its context. This record comes from a study of cytomegalovirus exposure and HLA in healthy donors. At the level of the study: Ancestry clustering placed more than 65% of 350 to 500 genotyped donors in the Caucasian-associated cluster.

Vbeta (60) and Jbeta (13) primers were used in the PCR. Method: immunoSEQ multiplex PCR; TCRdb's copy keeps in-frame clones and lacks some. The sample consists of approximately 97,000 clones, around 81% of them appearing once. Germline-derived CDR1 and CDR2 are SGHDT and YYEEEE. The length of the CDR3 is 17 residues. The ends lost 1 base at V and 3 bases at J; junction bases unmatched: 9. This receptor was identified in a woman in her seventies in good health and CMV-seropositive. The sequencing sample was made of PBMCs. The chain has TRBV5-6 and TRBJ2-7, with TRBD2 identical over 11 bases. The CDR3 bases are TGTGCCAGCAGCTTGAGGATTCGGACTAGCGGGTTCTACGAGCAGTACTTC. Residues: CASSLRIRTSGFYEQYF. Filled out from reference TRBV5-6 and TRBJ2-7, the complete variable domain reads DAGVTQSPTHLIKTRGQQVTLRCSPKSGHDTVSWYQQALGQGPQFIFQYYEEEERQRGNFPDRFSGHQFPNYSSELNVNALLLGDSALYLCASSLRIRTSGFYEQYFGPGTRLTVT.